The following is a T cell receptor beta chain sequence with its context. The antigen is undetermined. A multiplex PCR was run with 60 Vbeta primers and 13 Jbeta primers. Generated by immunoSEQ multiplex PCR, the TCRdb table keeps only in-frame clones and is missing some. The sample has about 68,000 clones, more than 80% seen once. The data were obtained in a study of cytomegalovirus exposure and HLA in healthy donors. Notes on the study in general: Analysis performed later showed TCR beta chains linked to HLA being more clonally expanded than equally common others.

Samples came from healthy bone marrow donors. Whereas donors were nominally healthy upon sampling, unrecorded immune exposures were probable. The CDR3 covers 14 residues. The germline V gene has CDR1 MNHEY and CDR2 SMNVEV (reference sequence). The V and J ends lost 6 bases and 3 bases respectively, with 14 bases between them. The receptor comes from a human donor in good health. J is TRBJ1-1 and V is TRBV27; tentative D call: TRBD1 (5 bases). The sample was PBMCs. CDR3 in amino acids: CASSLTAYYTEAFF. CDR3 DNA sequence: TGTGCCAGCAGCCTGACAGCCTATTACACTGAAGCTTTCTTT.